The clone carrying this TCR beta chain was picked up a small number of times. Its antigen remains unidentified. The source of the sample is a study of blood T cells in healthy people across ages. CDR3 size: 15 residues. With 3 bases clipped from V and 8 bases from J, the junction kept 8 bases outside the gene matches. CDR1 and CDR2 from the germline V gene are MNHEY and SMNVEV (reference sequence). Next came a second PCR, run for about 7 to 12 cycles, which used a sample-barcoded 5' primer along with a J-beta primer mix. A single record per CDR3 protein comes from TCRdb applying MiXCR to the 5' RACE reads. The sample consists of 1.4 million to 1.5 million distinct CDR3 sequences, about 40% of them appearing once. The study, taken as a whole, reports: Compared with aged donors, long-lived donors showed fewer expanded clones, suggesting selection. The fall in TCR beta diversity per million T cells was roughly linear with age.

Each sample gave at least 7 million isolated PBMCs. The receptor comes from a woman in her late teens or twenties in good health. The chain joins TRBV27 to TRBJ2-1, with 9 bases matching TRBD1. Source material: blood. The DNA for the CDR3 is TGTGCCAGCAGTTTTACGGGACAGGGTGGCGATGAGCAGTTCTTC. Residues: CASSFTGQGGDEQFF.